This TCR beta chain comes out of a study of OX40 agonist ivuxolimab in advanced cancers. Background on the study: Hepatocellular carcinoma, melanoma, renal cell or head and neck cancer occurred in dose-escalation patients. Whole-study findings and limits: Clonal expansion from baseline to week 6 occurred in both CD4+ and CD8+ T cells.

V lost 2 bases and J 0 bases, leaving 4 bases between the germline ends. Germline values: CDR1 WNHNN, CDR2 SYGVQD (reference sequence). The length of the CDR3 is 14 residues. Patients who had autoimmune disease history or got systemic immunosuppression were left out. Turning to this clone: Its specificity is not known.

Measured with immunoSEQ multiplex PCR; TCRdb has only the in-frame clones, and not every one. The sample lists tens of thousands of clones, 80% to 95% seen once, with roughly a quarter in the top ten. The material was CD4+ or CD8+ T cells sorted from blood, obtained in a trial of the OX40 agonist ivuxolimab. The sequence came from an adult with an advanced solid tumor such as melanoma, head and neck, liver or kidney cancer. V is TRBV10-1 and J is TRBJ2-2; D gene ambiguous. The CDR3 DNA reads as TGCGCCAGCAGTGAGCGCACGAACACCGGGGAGCTGTTTTTT. Protein sequence: CASSERTNTGELFF.